Below, 20 T cell receptor beta chains from the same sample are listed, as sequenced in a study of control samples from healthy donors and cancer patients. Produced via immunoSEQ multiplex PCR; TCRdb's table is partial and in-frame only. The sample yields 100,000 to 120,000 clones, 88% seen once. Input material: PBMCs. These receptors came from an older woman with lung cancer.

This chain joins TRBV28 and TRBJ2-5, with a possible D match to TRBD1 (5 bases). This CDR3 spans 16 amino acids. V shed 4 bases and J shed 2 bases, with 17 bases lying between them. Germline-derived CDR1 and CDR2 are MDHEN and SYDVKM. The CDR3 DNA sequence: TGTGCCAGCAGTTCCGCTACCGAGACAGATCAAGAGACCCAGTACTTC. Encoded protein: CASSSATETDQETQYF.

The chain links TRBV12-3 or TRBV12-4 to TRBJ1-2; D is unclear. The CDR3 consists of 13 residues. Trimming pared 4 bases from V and 2 bases from J, leaving 8 bases between. The CDR3, as DNA: TGTGCCAGCAGTTCAGCGGCAAACTATGGCTACACCTTC. It codes for CASSSAANYGYTF.

V gene TRBV18 combines with J gene TRBJ2-5; tentatively, D is TRBD2 (6 bases). Germline CDR1 is KGHSH and CDR2 is LQKENI. V lost 3 bases and J lost 1, with 9 bases in between. The CDR3 sequence is 14 residues long. The CDR3 DNA follows: TGTGCCAGCTCACCCCCGGGACTCCAAGAGACCCAGTACTTC. It is translated as CASSPPGLQETQYF.

The V and J genes are TRBV3-1 (or the pseudogene TRBV3-2) and TRBJ2-1; D not certain. Trimming pared 3 bases from V and 8 bases from J, leaving 11 bases between. Germline V lookup: CDR1 LGHDT, CDR2 YNNKEL (reference sequence). CDR3 length: 13 amino acids. For the CDR3, the DNA is TGTGCCAGCAGCCATCCCACTACCTATGAGCAGTTCTTC. It yields the protein CASSHPTTYEQFF.

The gene calls are TRBV28 and TRBJ2-3; either TRBD1 or TRBD2 may supply D (5 bases each). Germline CDR1 reads MDHEN; CDR2 reads SYDVKM. The CDR3 is made up of 12 amino acids. V was clipped by 1 base and J by 12 bases, with 11 bases between them. The CDR3 reads CASSLYPGTQYF. CDR3 in DNA: TGTGCCAGCAGTTTATATCCCGGGACCCAGTATTTT.

This chain uses TRBV6-5 with TRBJ2-7, with no clear D. The germline V gene has CDR1 MNHEY and CDR2 SVGAGI. The V gene lost 7 bases and the J gene lost 1 base, with 5 bases spanning the gap. CDR3 size: 11 residues. The CDR3 protein is CASKDSYEQYF. As DNA, the CDR3 is TGTGCCAGCAAGGATTCCTACGAGCAGTACTTC.

This clone was detected only once. The J gene is TRBJ1-2, the V gene TRBV4-1; 9 bases line up with TRBD1. Losses at the gene ends were 1 base for V and 4 bases for J; bases not matched to a gene: 7. Germline lookup yields CDR1 MGHRA and CDR2 YSYEKL. The CDR3 runs to 16 residues. Here the CDR3 reads CASSQGGGTGSYGYTF. Here the CDR3 DNA reads TGCGCCAGCAGCCAAGGGGGCGGGACAGGGAGCTATGGCTACACCTTC.

The chain recombines TRBV9 with TRBJ2-1; 11 bases are shared with TRBD2. Germline values: CDR1 SGDLS, CDR2 YYNGEE. The CDR3 totals 15 residues. The V gene end was trimmed by 4 bases and the J gene end by 5 bases; junction bases not matched to a gene: 5. The CDR3 loop reads CASSPRGLADNEQFF. The CDR3 DNA follows: TGTGCCAGCAGCCCTCGGGGACTAGCGGACAATGAGCAGTTCTTC.

V gene TRBV28 combines with J gene TRBJ1-1, with no clear D. Germline lookup yields CDR1 MDHEN and CDR2 SYDVKM. There are 13 residues in the CDR3. The V gene lost 5 bases and the J gene lost 1 base, with 8 bases spanning the gap. The CDR3 DNA sequence: TGTGCCAGCAGTCTACCGGGGAACACTGAAGCTTTCTTT. This sequence encodes CASSLPGNTEAFF.

This rearrangement joins TRBV9 to TRBJ2-5, with D tentatively TRBD1 or TRBD2 (5 bases each). The germline V gene has CDR1 SGDLS and CDR2 YYNGEE. V was shortened by 4 bases and J by 4 bases, with 14 bases between the two germline ends. The CDR3 is 14 amino acids. The CDR3 nucleotides are TGTGCCAGCAGCCCCCGATGGGGGACAGAGACCCAGTACTTC. Protein: CASSPRWGTETQYF.

V usage is TRBV5-1 and J usage is TRBJ2-1, with D unclear. This CDR3 has 15 amino acids. Germline lookup yields CDR1 SGHRS and CDR2 YFSETQ. The germline V and J ends were trimmed by 0 bases and 3 bases, with 10 bases remaining between them. The CDR3 loop reads CASSLGGNLYNEQFF. The CDR3 DNA reads TGCGCCAGCAGCTTGGGCGGTAACCTCTACAATGAGCAGTTCTTC.

A few counts support this clone. This sequence joins TRBV6-6 and TRBJ1-2; D not resolved. This CDR3 has 14 amino acids. Germline values: CDR1 MNHNY, CDR2 SVGAGI (reference sequence). V was shortened by 3 bases and J by 1 base, with 9 bases between the two germline ends. In DNA form, the CDR3 reads TGTGCCAGCAGTTATGGGATGAGTAACTATGGCTACACCTTC. Translating gives CASSYGMSNYGYTF.

The rearrangement uses TRBV18 and TRBJ1-5, with a possible D match to TRBD1 (5 bases). In germline, CDR1 is KGHSH, CDR2 LQKENI. The V end lost 3 bases, the J end lost 4 bases, and 7 bases lay between the germline ends. The CDR3 extends over 13 amino acids. In DNA form, the CDR3 reads TGTGCCAGCTCACCTAAGGGGAATCAGCCCCAGCATTTT. Encoded protein: CASSPKGNQPQHF. Complete variable domain (other parts from reference TRBV18 and TRBJ1-5): NAGVMQNPRHLVRRRGQEARLRCSPMKGHSHVYWYRQLPEEGLKFMVYLQKENIIDESGMPKERFSAEFPKEGPSILRIQQVVRGDSAAYFCASSPKGNQPQHFGDGTRLSIL.

The chain links TRBV4-2 to TRBJ2-6; possibly TRBD1 or TRBD2 for D (5 bases each). Germline-derived CDR1 and CDR2 are LGHNA and YNFKEQ. Trimming pared 4 bases from V and 4 bases from J, leaving 17 bases between. The CDR3 has 17 amino acids. The chain's CDR3 is CASSRSDSGGGANVLTF. As DNA, the CDR3 is TGTGCCAGCAGCCGATCCGACAGCGGAGGCGGGGCCAACGTCCTGACTTTC.

The chain's CDR3 is CASSLSGIRTYEQYF. The CDR3 DNA reads as TGTGCCAGCAGCCTTAGCGGGATCAGGACCTACGAGCAGTACTTC. The chain has TRBV6-2 or TRBV6-3 and TRBJ2-7; 8 bases agree with TRBD2. Germline V gives CDR1 MNHEY, CDR2 SVGEGT. The CDR3 is 15 residues long. J was trimmed by 2 bases and V by 6 bases; bases with no gene match: 9.

The chain employs TRBV18 and TRBJ1-1; no firm D call. Deletions cut 3 bases from V and 1 base from J, with 9 bases between. There are 14 residues in the CDR3. Germline V gene lookup returns CDR1 KGHSH and CDR2 LQKENI. The CDR3 sequence is CASSPSRSNTEAFF. CDR3 DNA sequence: TGTGCCAGCTCACCGTCCAGATCGAACACTGAAGCTTTCTTT.

This clone has only one observation. The rearrangement uses TRBV9 and TRBJ1-1, with D hard to call. This CDR3 spans 15 amino acids. The germline V gene has CDR1 SGDLS and CDR2 YYNGEE. V lost 0 bases and J 4 bases, leaving 13 bases between the germline ends. The CDR3 loop reads CASSVVARLGTEAFF. The CDR3 coding sequence is TGTGCCAGCAGCGTAGTTGCGCGGCTGGGCACTGAAGCTTTCTTT.

This clone was seen a single time. V is TRBV5-4 and J is TRBJ1-1; TRBD1 is a possible D gene (5 bases). Trimming cost V 3 bases and J 3 bases, with 12 bases left between them. Looked up from germline, CDR1 is SGHNT and CDR2 is YYREEE (reference sequence). This CDR3 region has 14 residues. The CDR3 reads CASSWSREDTEAFF. The CDR3 DNA reads as TGTGCCAGCAGCTGGTCCAGGGAAGACACTGAAGCTTTCTTT.

This clone was recorded only once. The J gene is TRBJ2-2, the V gene TRBV4-3; the D gene could be TRBD1 or TRBD2 (6 bases each). Germline loops: CDR1 LGHNA, CDR2 YSLEER. CDR3 size: 17 residues. The germline V and J ends were trimmed by 4 bases and 2 bases, with 17 bases remaining between them. The CDR3 reads CASSRNSGGDNTGELFF. The CDR3 DNA follows: TGCGCCAGCAGCCGCAATTCCGGGGGCGATAACACCGGGGAGCTGTTTTTT.

V gene TRBV7-9 combines with J gene TRBJ1-1; tentatively, D is TRBD1 (6 bases). V was pared by 5 bases and J by 1 base, with 11 bases between. In germline, CDR1 is SEHNR, CDR2 FQNEAQ (reference sequence). The CDR3 has 14 residues. This CDR3 is CASSPRTANTEAFF. The CDR3 DNA reads TGTGCCAGCAGCCCTCGGACAGCGAACACTGAAGCTTTCTTT.